This T cell receptor beta chain emerged from a study of blood T cell repertoires in COVID-19. The CDR3 is 15 amino acids. The V segment lost 4 bases and the J segment 7 bases; nucleotides outside the gene matches: 5. The germline V gene encodes CDR1 SGHDT and CDR2 YYEEEE. As processed by the authors: Counts of nucleated cells, estimated from reference gene primer amplification, were obtained. The protocol was immunoSEQ multiplex PCR, while the TCRdb copy is restricted to in-frame clones and leaves out a portion. That table supplies the V and J calls and clone size; D and trimming were determined from the DNA. The sample contains 65,000 or so clones, 81% of which appear only once.

The source material was peripheral blood. This receptor was identified in a man aged 80 or over with acute or convalescent COVID-19. J is TRBJ1-6 and V is TRBV5-6; 10 nucleotides agree with TRBD1. CDR3 nucleotides: TGTGCCAGCAGCGCGGGACAGGGGAGGAATTCACCCCTCCACTTT. This translates into CASSAGQGRNSPLHF.